This T cell receptor beta chain was identified in a study of blood T cell repertoires in COVID-19. Across the study: Acute and convalescent COVID-19 samples came from the United States, Italy and Spain. Sources were T cells, B-cell-depleted T cells, or PBMCs; the material itself was cDNA or gDNA.

The data were produced by immunoSEQ multiplex PCR, yet TCRdb's version contains in-frame clones alone and is incomplete. The repertoire includes about 180,000 clones, roughly four fifths of them detected once, and 6% to 8.5% sits in the top ten. Enrolled during active infection, Seattle patients were then followed longitudinally. V was pared by 6 bases and J by 6 bases, with 10 bases of the junction left unmatched. The CDR3 extends over 14 amino acids. In germline, CDR1 is MNHEY, CDR2 SVGAGI. The specimen was peripheral blood. V usage is TRBV6-5 and J usage is TRBJ1-1; 7 bases fit TRBD1. This receptor was taken from a woman aged 70-85 years with COVID-19, enrolled during active disease. As DNA, the CDR3 is TGTGCCAGCAGGTTAAGGGGGCGCTGGGCTGAAGCTTTCTTT. It encodes CASRLRGRWAEAFF.